This paragraph reports one TCR beta chain. The antigen remains unidentified. This sample is part of a study of cytomegalovirus exposure and HLA in healthy donors. Points from the study as a whole: For most TCR sequences rarity was the rule, although some public TCRs occurred in many donors. A few chains tied to CMV proved CMV antigen-specific in vitro.

Both 60 Vbeta primers and 13 Jbeta primers went into the PCR. Produced via immunoSEQ multiplex PCR; TCRdb's table is partial and in-frame only. Of about 150,000 clones in the sample, roughly 74% were seen once. The germline V gene encodes CDR1 SGHRS and CDR2 YFSETQ. V lost 4 bases, J lost 7 bases, and 21 bases lay in between. CDR3 length: 16 residues. Sequencing was performed on PBMCs. This TCR was sampled from a man younger than 35 in good health and CMV-seronegative. The chain combines TRBV5-1 with TRBJ2-1, with D possibly being TRBD2 (6 bases). The CDR3 loop is CASSPGTPPVLNEQFF. In nucleotides, the CDR3 is TGCGCCAGCAGCCCCGGGACTCCTCCGGTATTGAATGAGCAGTTCTTC.